The clone carrying this T cell receptor beta chain was seen a handful of times. This entry is derived from a study of regulatory T cells in long-lasting Graves disease. V lost 0 bases and J lost 2, with 11 bases in between. CDR1 is SGHVS, CDR2 FNYEAQ, per germline. CDR3 length equals 16 residues. Described time point: newly diagnosed GD, antithyroid drugs for less than 3 months. PBMCs were the source of the RNA used for TCR sequencing. Construction of TCR beta libraries relied on iRepertoire HTBI primers and on Arm-PCR targeting CDR3 regions. In the original workflow: Across samples, 55 to 75 TRBV and 12 to 15 TRBJ segments were found. One entry per CDR3 protein results from TCRdb running MiXCR on the multiplex PCR reads. The V and J calls, along with clone size, are taken from TCRdb and not from the paper's own processing. Of 360,000 or so distinct CDR3 sequences in the sample, 10% to 15% were seen once.

These records were also assigned to another study, of T cells in Graves' hyperthyroidism and ophthalmopathy.

The rearrangement joins TRBV7-6 to TRBJ2-1; no definite D call. Specimen: peripheral blood mononuclear cells (PBMCs), collected at new diagnosis, from a patient treated with antithyroid drugs. The TCR sequence derives from a woman aged 18-35 years with Graves disease. CDR3: CASSLAGTRAYNEQFF. Here the CDR3 DNA reads TGTGCCAGCAGCTTAGCGGGCACCCGGGCCTACAATGAGCAGTTCTTC.